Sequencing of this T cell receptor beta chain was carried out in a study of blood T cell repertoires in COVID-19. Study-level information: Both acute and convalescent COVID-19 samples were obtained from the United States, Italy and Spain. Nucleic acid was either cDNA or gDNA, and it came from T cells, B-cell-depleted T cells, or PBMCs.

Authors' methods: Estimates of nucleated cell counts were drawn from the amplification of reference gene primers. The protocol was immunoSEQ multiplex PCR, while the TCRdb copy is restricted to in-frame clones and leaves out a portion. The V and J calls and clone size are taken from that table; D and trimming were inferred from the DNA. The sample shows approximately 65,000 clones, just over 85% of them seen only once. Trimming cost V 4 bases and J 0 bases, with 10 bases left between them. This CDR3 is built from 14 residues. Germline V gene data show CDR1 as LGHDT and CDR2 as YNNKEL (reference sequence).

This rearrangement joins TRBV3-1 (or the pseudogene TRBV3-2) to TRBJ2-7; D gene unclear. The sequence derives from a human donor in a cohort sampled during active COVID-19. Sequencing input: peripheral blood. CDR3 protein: CASSRRGSSYEQYF. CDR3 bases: TGTGCCAGCAGCCGCAGAGGAAGCTCCTACGAGCAGTACTTC.